Following are 29 T cell receptor beta chains from one sample sequenced in a study of T cell changes during pregnancy in multiple sclerosis. Clones were sequenced by immunoSEQ multiplex PCR, and TCRdb holds only the in-frame ones, with some missing. The sample includes about 25,000 clones, more than 90% of them seen just once. The sequencing here drew on CD8+ T cells from peripheral blood mononuclear cells, taken in the third trimester of pregnancy. The source is a female donor in good health, enrolled as a control in a pregnancy study.

This chain connects TRBV28 to TRBJ1-2, with 7 bases matching TRBD1. Germline V gene sequence: CDR1 MDHEN, CDR2 SYDVKM. V dropped 6 bases and J dropped 4; count of bases not matched to a gene: 11. This CDR3 comprises 15 residues. CDR3 amino acids: CASSQTLTGIYGYTF. The CDR3 DNA sequence: TGTGCCAGCAGCCAAACCCTGACAGGGATCTATGGCTACACCTTC.

This chain links TRBV2 with TRBJ1-4; D not certain. CDR3 size: 10 residues. The V gene's germline CDR1 is SNHLY and CDR2 FYNNEI. The V and J ends lost 7 bases and 5 bases respectively, with 2 bases between them. The CDR3 reads CASINEKLFF. CDR3 coding DNA: TGTGCCAGCATAAATGAAAAACTGTTTTTT.

The gene calls are TRBV7-6 and TRBJ1-4; D not resolved. Deletions cut 4 bases from V and 6 bases from J, with 15 bases between. There are 15 residues in the CDR3. Germline V gene lookup returns CDR1 SGHVS and CDR2 FNYEAQ. CDR3 in amino acids: CASSSTRSSHEKLFF. The CDR3 DNA reads TGTGCCAGCAGCTCGACGAGGAGTTCGCATGAAAAACTGTTTTTT.

This rearrangement joins TRBV30 to TRBJ1-1; TRBD1 might be the D (6 bases). Germline CDR1 GTSNPN, CDR2 SVGIG (reference sequence). V dropped 5 bases and J dropped 4 bases, with 11 bases sitting between them. This CDR3 has 12 residues. The CDR3 reads CAWGIGGTEAFF. The CDR3 region has the DNA TGTGCCTGGGGCATAGGGGGCACTGAAGCTTTCTTT.

This clone has a handful of counts. The chain carries TRBV6-4 and TRBJ2-3, with 9 nucleotides matching TRBD1. The CDR3 has 15 residues. Trimming removed 8 bases from V and 1 base from J; junction bases left unmatched: 7. Germline values: CDR1 MRHNA, CDR2 SNTAGT. The CDR3 is CASGAQGAGTDTQYF. CDR3 coding DNA: TGTGCCAGCGGAGCACAGGGGGCAGGCACAGATACGCAGTATTTT.

This chain uses TRBV6-4 with TRBJ2-3, with D tentatively TRBD2 (5 bases). The V gene's germline CDR1 is MRHNA and CDR2 SNTAGT. V was trimmed by 8 bases and J by 0 bases, leaving 9 bases between them. This CDR3 is 13 amino acids long. The CDR3 DNA sequence: TGTGCCAGCGGCCGAGGGAGCACAGATACGCAGTATTTT. This gives the protein CASGRGSTDTQYF.

The chain has TRBV25-1 and TRBJ1-1; D remains unclear. Germline V gene data show CDR1 as MGHDK and CDR2 as SYGVNS. V was trimmed by 8 bases and J by 7 bases, leaving 11 bases between them. CDR3 size: 11 residues. In nucleotides, the CDR3 is TGTGCCAGCGGTCCGGGTGGTGAAGCTTTCTTT. Amino acid sequence: CASGPGGEAFF.

The chain joins TRBV4-2 to TRBJ2-3; TRBD2 matches 12 bases. V lost 2 bases, J lost 4 bases, and 7 bases stayed unmatched. The CDR3 loop spans 17 amino acids. Germline V gene sequence: CDR1 LGHNA, CDR2 YNFKEQ. The CDR3 bases are TGTGCCAGCAGCCAAAAAGAGGGACTAGCGGGTGCAGATACGCAGTATTTT. It specifies CASSQKEGLAGADTQYF.

The genes are TRBV27 and TRBJ2-5, with 10 bases matching TRBD2. Germline trimming cut 5 bases from V and 4 bases from J; bases unmatched to any gene: 4. The CDR3 sequence is 14 residues long. CDR1 MNHEY and CDR2 SMNVEV come from the germline V gene (reference sequence). CDR3 in DNA: TGTGCCAGCAGTCTTAGCGGGAGGAGAGAGACCCAGTACTTC. This translates into CASSLSGRRETQYF.

This rearrangement joins TRBV28 to TRBJ1-2; no clear D gene. The CDR3 is 12 residues long. Per the germline V gene, CDR1 is MDHEN and CDR2 is SYDVKM. V was clipped by 6 bases and J by 5 bases, with 10 bases between them. The CDR3 nucleotides are TGTGCCAGCAGGGGAGGAGATTATGGCTACACCTTC. It translates to CASRGGDYGYTF.

This chain uses TRBV5-5 with TRBJ2-2; 7 bases align to TRBD2. The CDR3 extends over 17 amino acids. Germline CDR1 and CDR2: SGHKS and YYEKEE (reference sequence). Trimming took 4 bases from V and 4 from J; bases not matched to a gene: 13. CDR3 loop: CASSTRLLGGGTGELFF. CDR3 sequence (DNA): TGTGCCAGCAGCACCCGCCTACTAGGCGGGGGCACCGGGGAGCTGTTTTTT.

The chain joins TRBV11-2 to TRBJ1-1; TRBD1 matches at 8 bases. The ends lost 4 bases at V and 13 bases at J; junction bases unmatched: 8. Germline V gene lookup returns CDR1 SGHAT and CDR2 FQNNGV. The CDR3 sequence is 12 residues long. CDR3 DNA: TGTGCCAGCAGCTCCCCCGCGACAGGGGATTTCTTT. As protein: CASSSPATGDFF.

The rearrangement links TRBV18 to TRBJ2-7; 9 positions match TRBD2. The CDR3 has 18 amino acids. V lost 3 bases to trimming and J lost 1 base; unmatched junction nucleotides: 13. Germline V gene data show CDR1 as KGHSH and CDR2 as LQKENI. The CDR3 nucleotides read TGTGCCAGCTCACCGTCAATAGCGGGAGTAAGGTTTTCCTACGAGCAGTACTTC. It encodes CASSPSIAGVRFSYEQYF.

This sequence joins TRBV13 and TRBJ2-7; TRBD2 agrees at 14 bases. The germline CDR1 and CDR2 sequences are PRHDT and FYEKMQ (reference sequence). This CDR3 has 15 amino acids. Losses at the gene ends were 7 bases for V and 5 bases for J; bases not matched to a gene: 7. The CDR3 protein is CASKTTSGGAHEQYF. The CDR3 DNA reads TGTGCCAGCAAGACGACTAGCGGGGGGGCCCACGAGCAGTACTTC.

This clone was found a few times. The chain uses TRBV6-4 and TRBJ1-2, with D perhaps TRBD1 (5 bases). The CDR3 runs to 17 residues. V shed 5 bases and J shed 2 bases, with 21 bases lying between them. CDR1 MRHNA and CDR2 SNTAGT come from the germline V gene. CDR3 bases: TGTGCCAGCAGTCCCGGTGGAGGGGCCCCAGCCAACTATGGCTACACCTTC. It is translated as CASSPGGGAPANYGYTF.

The rearrangement uses TRBV6-4 and TRBJ2-3; a possible D gene is TRBD2 (7 bases). The CDR3 sequence is 14 residues long. The germline gives CDR1 MRHNA, CDR2 SNTAGT. Trimming removed 4 bases from V and 4 bases from J, with 12 bases in between. This CDR3 is CASSASGGPDTQYF. Written as DNA, the CDR3 is TGTGCCAGCAGTGCCTCCGGGGGGCCAGATACGCAGTATTTT.

The chain links TRBV6-1 to TRBJ2-5; no firm D call. This CDR3 is 13 amino acids long. The ends were cut back, 6 bases at V and 3 bases at J, with 11 bases in the middle. The germline V gene has CDR1 MNHNS and CDR2 SASEGT. Here the CDR3 DNA reads TGTGCCAGCAGCCCCGATCCGGAAGAGACCCAGTACTTC. It is translated as CASSPDPEETQYF.

This rearrangement joins TRBV11-2 to TRBJ2-4; possibly TRBD2 for D (6 bases). This CDR3 contains 14 residues. CDR1 is SGHAT, CDR2 FQNNGV, per germline. Trimming removed 0 bases at V and 9 bases at J, with 12 bases between. This CDR3 reads CASSLEYGGFIQYF. The CDR3 DNA is TGTGCCAGCAGCTTAGAATACGGGGGTTTCATTCAGTACTTC. The variable domain in full, with the rest retrieved from reference TRBV11-2 and TRBJ2-4, is EAGVAQSPRYKIIEKRQSVAFWCNPISGHATLYWYQQILGQGPKLLIQFQNNGVVDDSQLPKDRFSAERLKGVDSTLKIQPAKLEDSAVYLCASSLEYGGFIQYFGAGTRLSVL.

This chain joins TRBV4-1 and TRBJ2-1, with a tentative D call TRBD2 (5 bases). This CDR3 spans 15 amino acids. V lost 0 bases and J lost 8, with 14 bases in between. The germline CDR1 and CDR2 sequences are MGHRA and YSYEKL. This CDR3 is CASSQEEDPGYEQFF. Written as DNA, the CDR3 is TGCGCCAGCAGCCAAGAGGAGGACCCGGGCTATGAGCAGTTCTTC.

This clone occurred once. The chain couples TRBV5-6 to TRBJ2-1, with D tentatively TRBD2 (6 bases). V was trimmed by 2 bases and J by 7 bases, leaving 10 bases between them. The germline V gene encodes CDR1 SGHDT and CDR2 YYEEEE. This CDR3 has 13 amino acids. The CDR3 nucleotides read TGTGCCAGCAGCTTAGGTAGCGGAAATGAGCAGTTCTTC. The encoded protein is CASSLGSGNEQFF.

This clone was recorded only once. V and J are TRBV28 and TRBJ1-5, with D possibly matching TRBD1 (6 bases). Germline assignment: CDR1 MDHEN and CDR2 SYDVKM. The CDR3 consists of 14 residues. The V and J ends lost 6 bases and 9 bases respectively, with 18 bases between them. The CDR3 DNA reads as TGTGCCAGCAGCCACGAGGGGACACCCGTGCCCCAGCATTTT. This encodes CASSHEGTPVPQHF.

The J gene is TRBJ1-2, the V gene TRBV5-6; D perhaps matches TRBD1 (5 bases). CDR3 length: 12 amino acids. The germline V gene encodes CDR1 SGHDT and CDR2 YYEEEE. Trimming left V 4 bases short and J 6 bases short, with 10 bases between. This chain's CDR3 is CASSPDSNGYTF. The CDR3, as DNA: TGTGCCAGCAGCCCAGACAGTAATGGCTACACCTTC.

V usage is TRBV21-1 and J usage is TRBJ2-7; the D segment call TRBD1 is taken from the table without a DNA check. TRBV21-1 is annotated as a pseudogene. The CDR3 consists of 19 residues. The CDR3 reads CASSKSYPQTGGCTYEQYF. DNA for the CDR3: TGTGCCAGCAGCAAATCCTACCCCCAAACAGGGGGTTGCACCTACGAGCAGTACTTC.

A remark on this clone: The same CDR3 also results from other DNA sequences found in this sample. The chain carries TRBV28 and TRBJ2-5; the match to TRBD1 covers 9 bases. Germline V lookup: CDR1 MDHEN, CDR2 SYDVKM. CDR3 length: 14 amino acids. Losses at the gene ends were 3 bases for V and 5 bases for J; bases not matched to a gene: 4. CDR3 in DNA: TGTGCCAGCAGTTTTGACAGGGGGAGGGAGACCCAGTACTTC. The encoded protein is CASSFDRGRETQYF.

This chain links TRBV10-2 with TRBJ1-5; the D gene is possibly TRBD1 (5 bases). Germline V CDR1 and CDR2: WSHSY, SAAADI. The germline V and J ends were trimmed by 4 bases and 3 bases, with 10 bases remaining between them. The CDR3 is 14 residues long. CDR3 in amino acids: CASSGGTYNQPQHF. The CDR3 coding sequence is TGCGCCAGCAGTGGCGGGACGTACAATCAGCCCCAGCATTTT.

The V call is TRBV19, the J call TRBJ2-7; tentative D call: TRBD1 (6 bases). Trimming left V 3 bases short and J 5 bases short, with 14 bases between. This CDR3 spans 14 amino acids. Germline CDR1 reads LNHDA; CDR2 reads SQIVND (reference sequence). The CDR3 sequence: CASSIGTGSHEQYF. CDR3 DNA sequence: TGTGCCAGTAGTATCGGAACAGGGTCGCACGAGCAGTACTTC.

The chain joins TRBV7-9 to TRBJ2-7; no definite D call. The CDR3 sequence is 16 residues long. Per the germline V gene, CDR1 is SEHNR and CDR2 is FQNEAQ (reference sequence). V was trimmed by 0 bases and J by 2 bases, leaving 14 bases between them. Written as DNA, the CDR3 is TGTGCCAGCAGCTTAGCCCAGGATCCTTCGGCCTACGAGCAGTACTTC. This translates into CASSLAQDPSAYEQYF.

The CDR3: CATSRDSTDGYTF. The CDR3 region has the DNA TGTGCCACCAGCAGAGACAGTACCGATGGCTACACCTTC. J is TRBJ1-2 and V is TRBV15; D gene uncertain. Germline V gene data show CDR1 as LNHNV and CDR2 as YYDKDF (reference sequence). Trimming cost V 0 bases and J 6 bases, with 8 bases left between them. This CDR3 has 13 amino acids. The entire variable domain, with the rest obtained from reference TRBV15 and TRBJ1-2, is as follows: DAMVIQNPRYQVTQFGKPVTLSCSQTLNHNVMYWYQQKSSQAPKLLFHYYDKDFNNEADTPDNFQSRRPNTSFCFLDIRSPGLGDTAMYLCATSRDSTDGYTFGSGTRLTVV.

This clone came up once. This chain connects TRBV9 to TRBJ2-7, with D possibly TRBD1 on 6 matching bases. Trimming took 0 bases from V and 4 from J, leaving 11 bases between them. Germline values: CDR1 SGDLS, CDR2 YYNGEE. CDR3 length: 14 amino acids. In DNA form, the CDR3 reads TGTGCCAGCAGCGTAGGCCTGGGGGCATACGAGCAGTACTTC. It is translated as CASSVGLGAYEQYF. The variable domain in full, completed from reference TRBV9 and TRBJ2-7, reads DSGVTQTPKHLITATGQRVTLRCSPRSGDLSVYWYQQSLDQGLQFLIQYYNGEERAKGNILERFSAQQFPDLHSELNLSSLELGDSALYFCASSVGLGAYEQYFGPGTRLTVT.